Below, 15 T cell receptor beta chains from the same sample are listed, as sequenced in a study of shared clonotypes between healthy human individuals. Sequencing used immunoSEQ multiplex PCR; TCRdb keeps in-frame clones, though not all of them. The sample includes some 1.5 million clones, 95% to 99% of them seen just once. Sample: naive CD4+ T cells sorted from blood. Subset described: CD45RA+ positively selected. The receptors come from a man aged 25-45 years in good health.

The chain employs TRBV21-1 and TRBJ1-1; the table gives TRBD1 as D, unverified against the DNA. TRBV21-1 is listed as a pseudogene. This CDR3 comprises 15 residues. For the CDR3, the DNA is TGTGCCAGCAGCACAGGGACAGGGGGGAACACTGAAGCTTTCTTT. Protein sequence: CASSTGTGGNTEAFF.

The chain uses TRBV5-6 and TRBJ2-1; 10 nucleotides match TRBD2. J lost 9 bases, V lost 6 bases, and 9 bases had no gene match. The CDR3 is 14 residues long. The germline V gene encodes CDR1 SGHDT and CDR2 YYEEEE. CDR3 DNA: TGTGCCAGCATCCCGAGCGGGAGGGCCAGTGAGCAGTTCTTC. This codes for CASIPSGRASEQFF.

The J gene is TRBJ1-2, the V gene TRBV19, with D uncertain. V was clipped by 7 bases and J by 2 bases, with 20 bases between them. The V gene's germline CDR1 is LNHDA and CDR2 SQIVND (reference sequence). The CDR3 extends over 16 amino acids. The CDR3 bases are TGTGCCAGTACCAAAGAGAGGGATGGAGTGAACTATGGCTACACCTTC. It yields the protein CASTKERDGVNYGYTF.

The CDR3 DNA is TGTGCCAGCAGCGTGACGGAGGCGGTGGGACTAGGATACAATGAGCAGTTCTTC. Translating gives CASSVTEAVGLGYNEQFF. The chain joins TRBV9 to TRBJ2-1, with 8 bases matching TRBD2. Germline trimming cut 2 bases from V and 4 bases from J; bases unmatched to any gene: 14. The CDR3 covers 18 residues. Germline V gene data show CDR1 as SGDLS and CDR2 as YYNGEE.

The chain is built from TRBV18 and TRBJ1-4; TRBD1 aligns across 8 bases. In germline, CDR1 is KGHSH, CDR2 LQKENI. With V trimmed by 1 base and J by 5 bases, 9 bases remained unmatched. This CDR3 has 17 amino acids. The CDR3 spells CASSPQQGQGENEKLFF. The CDR3 coding sequence is TGTGCCAGCTCACCACAGCAAGGACAGGGTGAAAATGAAAAACTGTTTTTT.

J is TRBJ2-3 and V is TRBV10-3; 9 nucleotides line up with TRBD1. The CDR3 is 15 amino acids. Germline V gene sequence: CDR1 ENHRY, CDR2 SYGVKD. Trimming cost V 9 bases and J 3 bases; bases outside gene matches: 10. In DNA, the CDR3 is TGTGCCATTCACGGGACAGGGACAATGACAGATACGCAGTATTTT. Encoded protein: CAIHGTGTMTDTQYF.

This clone was recorded only once. The V and J genes are TRBV28 and TRBJ2-3, with 8 bases identical to TRBD2. The CDR3 contains 14 residues. Germline trimming cut 3 bases from V and 4 bases from J; bases unmatched to any gene: 3. The germline gives CDR1 MDHEN, CDR2 SYDVKM. DNA of the CDR3: TGTGCCAGCAGTTTGACTAGCGTGCCAGATACGCAGTATTTT. This encodes CASSLTSVPDTQYF. Full variable domain (missing parts from reference TRBV28 and TRBJ2-3): DVKVTQSSRYLVKRTGEKVFLECVQDMDHENMFWYRQDPGLGLRLIYFSYDVKMKEKGDIPEGYSVSREKKERFSLILESASTNQTSMYLCASSLTSVPDTQYFGPGTRLTVL.

CDR3 residues: CAWSVGGRAWNQPQHF. The CDR3 DNA follows: TGTGCCTGGAGTGTAGGGGGCAGGGCCTGGAATCAGCCCCAGCATTTT. The chain links TRBV30 to TRBJ1-5, with 7 bases fitting TRBD1. The CDR3 is 16 residues long. Germline V gives CDR1 GTSNPN, CDR2 SVGIG (reference sequence). Losses at the gene ends were 0 bases for V and 4 bases for J; bases not matched to a gene: 9. Together with reference TRBV30 and TRBJ1-5, the CDR3 gives the full variable domain: SQTIHQWPATLVQPVGSPLSLECTVEGTSNPNLYWYRQAAGRGLQLLFYSVGIGQISSEVPQNLSASRPQDRQFILSSKKLLLSDSGFYLCAWSVGGRAWNQPQHFGDGTRLSIL.

The chain has TRBV7-9 and TRBJ2-7; 12 bases agree with TRBD1. The V gene end was trimmed by 5 bases and the J gene end by 1 base; junction bases not matched to a gene: 9. CDR1 and CDR2 from the germline V gene are SEHNR and FQNEAQ (reference sequence). CDR3 length: 17 amino acids. DNA of the CDR3: TGTGCCAGCAGCCCGCCTCCGGGACAGGGGGCGTCCTACGAGCAGTACTTC. Protein sequence: CASSPPPGQGASYEQYF.

The CDR3 protein is CASSYIGQNSYGYTF. In DNA, the CDR3 is TGTGCCAGCAGTTACATAGGGCAGAATTCCTATGGCTACACCTTC. The rearrangement uses TRBV6-5 and TRBJ1-2; D is uncertain. This CDR3 contains 15 residues. V dropped 2 bases and J dropped 4 bases, with 14 bases sitting between them. Germline loops: CDR1 MNHEY, CDR2 SVGAGI.

The chain has TRBV5-4 and TRBJ2-7; TRBD1 matches 7 bases. The ends lost 5 bases at V and 3 bases at J; junction bases unmatched: 11. This CDR3 has 15 residues. Looked up from germline, CDR1 is SGHNT and CDR2 is YYREEE (reference sequence). CDR3: CASRLEPGQSYEQYF. DNA of the CDR3: TGTGCCAGCAGGTTAGAACCGGGACAGAGCTACGAGCAGTACTTC.

This clone was seen a handful of times. The rearrangement links TRBV7-9 to TRBJ2-7; no clear D. This CDR3 contains 12 residues. The germline gives CDR1 SEHNR, CDR2 FQNEAQ (reference sequence). V lost 3 bases, J lost 6 bases, and 9 bases lay in between. For the CDR3, the DNA is TGTGCCAGCAGCTTTGAAGGGCGCGAGCAGTACTTC. Its translation: CASSFEGREQYF.

This sequence joins TRBV5-1 and TRBJ2-7, with 9 bases aligning to TRBD2. CDR1 and CDR2 (germline): SGHRS, YFSETQ. Germline trimming cut 1 base from V and 5 bases from J; bases unmatched to any gene: 4. CDR3 length equals 14 residues. CDR3 protein: CASSLLAGANEQYF. CDR3 DNA: TGCGCCAGCAGCTTGTTAGCGGGAGCCAACGAGCAGTACTTC.

The V gene is TRBV9, the J gene TRBJ2-3, with TRBD1 matching 10 bases. The junction had 10 bases not matched to a gene; V was cut back by 0 bases and J by 0 bases. CDR3 length equals 19 residues. Germline CDR1 and CDR2: SGDLS and YYNGEE. The CDR3 nucleotides read TGTGCCAGCAGCGTAGCGTGGGACAGGGGATACCCTAGCACAGATACGCAGTATTTT. Residues: CASSVAWDRGYPSTDTQYF. The full variable domain, its missing parts supplied by reference TRBV9 and TRBJ2-3, is DSGVTQTPKHLITATGQRVTLRCSPRSGDLSVYWYQQSLDQGLQFLIQYYNGEERAKGNILERFSAQQFPDLHSELNLSSLELGDSALYFCASSVAWDRGYPSTDTQYFGPGTRLTVL.

V usage is TRBV7-3 and J usage is TRBJ2-3; 8 bases line up with TRBD2. The CDR3 consists of 14 residues. V shed 5 bases, J shed 2 bases, and the junction held 3 bases outside the gene matches. Per the germline V gene, CDR1 is SGHTA and CDR2 is FQGTGA. In DNA, the CDR3 is TGTGCCAGCAGCCCAGCGGGAGTCACAGATACGCAGTATTTT. It encodes CASSPAGVTDTQYF.